The T cell receptor beta chain under discussion was sequenced for a study of T cell repertoires in cytomegalovirus infection. General study points: Cumulative frequency (of public TCR beta family members) identified carriers of CMV plus the relevant HLA.

MiXCR, applied by TCRdb to the reads, yields one record per CDR3 protein. The sample has about 34,000 distinct CDR3 sequences; roughly 54% are singletons. V gave up 7 bases and J gave up 4 bases, with 13 bases separating them. There are 13 residues in the CDR3. This clonotype occurred a few times. Its antigen remains unidentified. This specimen was CD8+ T cells from cultured PBMCs, taken from culture after CMV antigen stimulation. This chain links TRBV12-3 or TRBV12-4 with TRBJ1-2; D ambiguous. The receptor comes from a human donor in good health (CMV status not recorded). Some clones in this sample may be carry-over from other donors' samples. The CDR3 here is CASNGEGAYGYTF. The CDR3 DNA reads TGTGCCAGCAACGGAGAGGGAGCCTATGGCTACACCTTC.